This TCR beta chain emerged from a study of STAT5B mutations in CD4+ large granular lymphocyte leukemia. The repertoire was sequenced with immunoSEQ multiplex PCR; TCRdb's copy has only in-frame clones and lacks some. Altogether around 4,000 clones are present, 76% being singletons, with the ten largest covering under 85%. Trimming took 8 bases from V and 5 from J, leaving 13 bases between them. The CDR3 has 13 residues. Germline loops: CDR1 MNHEY, CDR2 SMNVEV (reference sequence). V and J are TRBV27 and TRBJ2-1; TRBD2 is a possible D gene (6 bases). This sequence was found in a man in his 70s with CD4+ T-cell large granular lymphocyte leukemia. The sequenced material came from PBMCs. The CDR3 region has the DNA TGTGCCAGCGGGACTCGTGGGCACAATGAGCAGTTCTTC. This codes for CASGTRGHNEQFF.